This TCR beta chain was captured by sequencing in a study of vaccination and CD4 T cells after COVID-19 (dated by TCRdb to between 2021 and 2022). In the study overall: SARS-CoV-2 positivity had been established in the convalescent patients by nasal swab PCR, and mild disease was recorded in under ten of these patients and severe disease in one. In the convalescent cohort there were six males and four females, among whom were two Hispanic individuals, seven Caucasians, two Asians and one multiracial person. Two doses of either the Pfizer-BioNTech BNT162b2 vaccine (n=8) or the Moderna mRNA-1273 vaccine (n=2) were administered to participants. Post-COVID blood samples from convalescent patients were collected a median of approximately 93 days after diagnosis, with a range of roughly 35 to 180 days. Post-vaccine blood samples were obtained a median of around 67 days after the second vaccine dose, with a range of roughly 13 to 250 days. For stimulating the cultures, overlapping spike peptide pools were used, derived from SARS-CoV-2 as well as from the common cold coronaviruses HCoV-NL63, HCoV-OC43 and HCoV-229E. As controls, cultures received a CEFX viral epitope pool (the positive control), an HIV-1 Nef peptide pool (the negative control), or no peptide at all. In over 8 COVID-19 convalescent patients and a handful of infection-naive healthy vaccine recipients, researchers compared the spike-specific CD4+ TCR repertoire from before mRNA vaccination with the repertoire from after.

From the cysteine through the phenylalanine, the CDR3 covers 15 amino acids. Only the CDR3 DNA stays, 45 bases, in frame from base 1. CDR1 and CDR2 are drawn from the germline V gene: SGHAT, FQNNGV. Trimming takes 5 bases from V and 1 base from J, and the germline ends sit 14 bases apart. Library creation used PCR. At the Johns Hopkins FTIC core, DNA from the cultured CD4+ T cells underwent TCR sequencing with the Oncomine TCR Beta short-read assay. Genomic DNA was extracted from the cultured CD4+ T cells with the QIAamp micro DNA kit. Oncomine TCR Beta libraries from cultured CD4+ T cells were pooled with unique dual indexes and sequenced on an Illumina iSeq 100. Concerning the study's data processing: Non-productive sequences were removed, and CDR3s not starting with C, not ending with F or W, or shorter than 7 amino acids were discarded. The MANAFEST web application was used to identify antigen-specific clonotypes by comparing peptide-stimulated wells against reference wells and other culture wells. To be called positive, a clone needed an FDR below 0.05, an odds ratio above 5, and a productive frequency above 0.1% in at least two of three replicate wells. Cross-reactive clonotypes were defined as significantly expanded in both SARS-CoV-2 spike wells and at least one common cold coronavirus spike condition. Using R version 3.6.1, CDR3 homology was evaluated through Levenshtein distances (stringdist) along with unrooted phylogenetic trees (ape). TCRdb reprocessing: public reads trimmed at Q25 with fastp, clones called with MiXCR, in-frame beta chains kept. Here each entry gathers all rows of one CDR3 protein and keeps the most common genes and DNA. TCRdb, not the original authors, processed these V and J calls. The sample yields 27,000 or so distinct CDR3 sequences; 45% to 50% were counted once. 5.5% to 7% of the sample belongs to the ten largest clones.

Study-level results and caveats: Relatively few convalescent patients were included in the study, and early timepoints after natural infection were not analyzed. Among convalescent patients, a median around 86% of the SARS-CoV-2-reactive clones seen after vaccination appeared only after vaccination, which suggests priming specific to the vaccine. The median count of SARS-CoV-2-reactive clonotypes went up from about 23 after infection to 38 after vaccination, although the change was not significant. Of the vaccine-specific clones in convalescent patients, 304 of 307, or nearly all, reacted only to SARS-CoV-2 spike and did not cross-react with common cold coronaviruses.

The treatment or condition label, as the study defines it: roughly nine-day PBMC culture with coronavirus spike peptide pools or control peptides (ViraFEST assay). To expand antigen-specific T cells with peptide pools and then pick out the expanded clonotypes through TCR sequencing, the study relied on the ViraFEST assay. Positive SARS-CoV-2 PCR tests in the convalescent patients dated from March to December 2020, before Alpha, Beta and Delta variants emerged in the United States. PBMCs were cultured at roughly 1.8 million per well in IMDM supplemented with about 5% human AB serum and 8 to 10 IU/ml IL-2, with about 10 ug/ml peptide pools added. On days 3 and 7, half of the culture medium was replaced with fresh IL-2-containing medium. CD4+ T cells were isolated after approximately ten days of culture through negative selection using the EasySep CD4+ T cell isolation kit. Ficoll-Paque Plus gradient centrifugation was used to isolate PBMCs from whole blood, and the isolated PBMCs were then either used fresh or cryopreserved at -140C. Triplicate wells were generally used for each culture condition.

With respect to this clonotype: Its antigen target is currently unknown. No clone much larger than this one lies a single base away; base qualities are absent.

The sample consisted of CD4+ T cells from blood, cultured in vitro. The chain is made from TRBV11-2 and TRBJ1-2; the D gene identity is not certain. This clonotype originated in a human donor who had recovered from COVID-19. The DNA sequence follows: TGTGCCAGCAGCCAGTTAACGGGCCATAACTATGGCTACACCTTC. This sequence encodes CASSQLTGHNYGYTF.